This T cell receptor beta chain emerged from a study of T cell repertoires in cytomegalovirus infection. The wider study: Alongside well-studied HLA-B-restricted CMV epitopes, recently identified HLA-C-restricted CMV epitopes were also used.

On this clonotype itself: Its specificity is unknown.

TCRdb called the reads again in MiXCR, with one record for every CDR3 protein. The data show around 58,000 distinct CDR3 sequences, with around 21% seen just once and over 65% held by the top ten. The CDR3 is 16 residues long. With V trimmed by 0 bases and J by 6 bases, 10 bases remained unmatched. Germline loops: CDR1 SGDLS, CDR2 YYNGEE. This sequence joins TRBV9 and TRBJ2-3; the match to TRBD2 covers 7 bases. The sample here was CD8+ T cells from cultured PBMCs, taken from culture after CMV antigen stimulation. The clonotype was recovered from a human donor in good health (CMV status not recorded). Some clones in this sample may be carry-over from other donors' samples. The CDR3 DNA is TGTGCCAGCAGCGTAGCTATTGGGGGGGAGATGGATACGCAGTATTTT. It specifies CASSVAIGGEMDTQYF.